A selection of T cell receptor beta chains follows, all from one sample in a study of cytomegalovirus exposure and HLA in healthy donors. Generated by immunoSEQ multiplex PCR, the TCRdb table keeps only in-frame clones and is missing some. Of 120,000 or so clones listed, around three quarters are singletons. The sample consisted of PBMCs. The receptors originated from a woman aged 25 to 39 in good health and CMV-seronegative. Both conserved end residues are part of each CDR3. The D gene is left open where the match is weak. Size is stated for part of the rows, as once, few or many counts, or as a class when the clone is expanded.

-,-,TRBJ2-1,TRBV28,TGTGCCAGCAGTTTAATAGACAATGAGCAGTTCTTC,CASSLIDNEQFF
TRBD1,-,TRBJ2-7,TRBV10-3,TGTGCCATCACCCGGACAGGGGATTCCTACGAGCAGTACTTC,CAITRTGDSYEQYF
-,-,TRBJ1-5,TRBV30,TGTGCCTGGAGTAATTTTAGGGGTGTGGGCAATCAGCCCCAGCATTTT,CAWSNFRGVGNQPQHF
-,-,TRBJ1-2,TRBV7-9,TGTGCCAGCAGCTCCCAGGGTGCCCTCCTTATTTATGGCTACACCTTC,CASSSQGALLIYGYTF
-,-,TRBJ2-7,TRBV28,TGTGCCAGCAGTTTCATGGGGGGAACCTACGAGCAGTACTTC,CASSFMGGTYEQYF
-,-,TRBJ2-1,TRBV6-5,TGTGCCAGCAGTTACGTCTCCTCCAATGAGCAGTTCTTC,CASSYVSSNEQFF
-,-,TRBJ1-1,TRBV7-2,TGTGCCAGCAGCTTAGTTCTATCGGTGTCCGCTGAAGCTTTCTTT,CASSLVLSVSAEAFF
-,-,TRBJ2-7,TRBV11-1,TGTGCCAGCACCACAGGGTCCGGTTACCTTTATTTC,CASTTGSGYLYF
-,-,TRBJ2-7,TRBV6-5,TGTGCCAGCAGAATAGCATACGGTAGGAGCGAGCAGTACTTC,CASRIAYGRSEQYF
-,-,TRBJ1-1,TRBV30,TGTGCCTGGAGTCAAAGGGGAGAAGCTTTCTTT,CAWSQRGEAFF
TRBD1,-,TRBJ1-3,TRBV4-3,TGCGCCAGCAGCCAAGCCCATGGGACAGCCTCTGGAAACACCATATATTTT,CASSQAHGTASGNTIYF
TRBD1,-,TRBJ1-2,TRBV5-6,TGTGCCAGCAGCATGGGACAGGGCGGCTATGGCTACACCTTC,CASSMGQGGYGYTF
-,-,TRBJ1-1,TRBV28,TGTGCCAGCAGTTTATTTGGGGCCGGGGGAGCTTTCTTT,CASSLFGAGGAFF
-,-,TRBJ2-5,TRBV4-3,TGCGCCAGCAGCCAAGCCGGGACCCAGTACTTC,CASSQAGTQYF
-,-,TRBJ1-2,TRBV10-2,TGCGCCAGCAGTGAGTCAAGACAGCGCTATGGCTACACCTTC,CASSESRQRYGYTF
-,-,TRBJ1-2,TRBV30,TGTGCCTGGGAAGGGGAATTGGGCTATGGCTACACCTTC,CAWEGELGYGYTF
TRBD1,few,TRBJ1-2,TRBV7-9,TGTGCCAGCAGCTTAGAAGGGACAGGATATGGCTACACCTTC,CASSLEGTGYGYTF
-,-,TRBJ1-2,TRBV7-8,TGTGCCAGCAGCTTTAGCGGGGATGGCTACACCTTC,CASSFSGDGYTF
TRBD2,-,TRBJ2-2,TRBV7-9,TGTGCCAGCAGCTTAGAGCGGGGAGGGTACACCGGGGAGCTGTTTTTT,CASSLERGGYTGELFF
-,-,TRBJ2-7,TRBV11-2,TGTGCCAGCAGCCCTACTACAGGGAACTACGAGCAGTACTTC,CASSPTTGNYEQYF
-,few,TRBJ2-6,TRBV4-3,TGCGCCAGCAGCCAAGATGACAGCTCTGGGGCCAACGTCCTGACTTTC,CASSQDDSSGANVLTF
TRBD2,-,TRBJ2-3,TRBV30,TGTGCCTGGAGTGTCTTTAGCGGGGGGGCGTCGGATACGCAGTATTTT,CAWSVFSGGASDTQYF
-,-,TRBJ2-1,TRBV27,TGTGCCAGCAGTTTGGGGGGGCTCGTTGAGCAGTTCTTC,CASSLGGLVEQFF
TRBD1,-,TRBJ1-1,TRBV7-8,TGTGCCAGCAGCCCGATGAGGACAGGGTGGAACACTGAAGCTTTCTTT,CASSPMRTGWNTEAFF
-,-,TRBJ1-1,TRBV11-2,TGTGCCAGCATCGAAAGTAGGGGAGGAGGGACTGAAGCTTTCTTT,CASIESRGGGTEAFF
TRBD1,-,TRBJ2-7,TRBV7-9,TGTGCCAGCAGCCCGTCTGACAGGGCCCTGACCTACGAGCAGTACTTC,CASSPSDRALTYEQYF
-,-,TRBJ2-3,TRBV6-5,TGTGCCAGCAGTAGGACTCTTACAGGCACAGATACGCAGTATTTT,CASSRTLTGTDTQYF